One and the same sample provided the 28 T cell receptor beta chains below, sequenced in a study of T cells in Graves' hyperthyroidism and ophthalmopathy. There were TCR beta CDR3 regions amplified from RNA transcripts. TCR CDR3 underwent first-round RT-PCR with the HTBI primer set. TCRdb reprocessed the multiplex PCR reads with MiXCR, giving one entry per CDR3 protein. The table shows hundreds of thousands of distinct CDR3 sequences, with under 60% occurring only once. The sequencing sample was made of peripheral blood or thyroid tissue (not recorded which). These receptors all stem from a woman younger than 35 with Graves' hyperthyroidism.

On this clonotype itself: An end of the junction differs from the germline gene, which may be a read error. This rearrangement joins TRBV15 to TRBJ2-6; weak D call: TRBD1 (6 bases). Germline V gives CDR1 LNHNV, CDR2 YYDKDF (reference sequence). The length of the CDR3 is 17 residues. The CDR3 loop is CASSLQGYVSGANVLTF. The DNA of the CDR3 is TGTGCCAGCAGCTTACAGGGCTACGTCTCTGGGGCCAACGTCCTGACTTTC.

The table lists this clonotype with many counts. The J gene is TRBJ1-2, the V gene TRBV9; 7 bases are shared with TRBD1. The trim removed 6 bases at V and 4 bases at J, leaving 6 bases unmatched. Looked up from germline, CDR1 is SGDLS and CDR2 is YYNGEE. The CDR3 is 13 residues long. This CDR3 is CASTSDRTYGYTF. In DNA form, the CDR3 reads TGTGCCAGCACTTCGGACAGGACCTATGGCTACACCTTC.

The chain recombines TRBV10-3 with TRBJ1-6, with 7 bases lining up with TRBD1. Per the germline V gene, CDR1 is ENHRY and CDR2 is SYGVKD. The CDR3 has 14 residues. After removal of 10 bases from V and 6 bases from J, the junction contained 9 bases not matched to a gene. CDR3 sequence reads: CASFRGLGNSPLHF. CDR3 DNA sequence: TGTGCCAGCTTTAGGGGGCTCGGTAATTCACCCCTCCACTTT.

The chain links TRBV25-1 to TRBJ1-6; D ambiguous. V lost 6 bases and J lost 3, with 9 bases in between. CDR1 is MGHDK and CDR2 is SYGVNS in the germline V gene. This CDR3 is 14 amino acids long. The CDR3 nucleotides are TGTGCCAGCAGCGTACGGGTCTATAATTCACCCCTCCACTTT. It is translated as CASSVRVYNSPLHF. The whole variable domain, filled in from reference TRBV25-1 and TRBJ1-6, reads EADIYQTPRYLVIGTGKKITLECSQTMGHDKMYWYQQDPGMELHLIHYSYGVNSTEKGDLSSESTVSRIRTEHFPLTLESARPSHTSQYLCASSVRVYNSPLHFGNGTRLTVT.

This rearrangement joins TRBV7-3 to TRBJ1-5, with 9 bases identical to TRBD1. Germline assignment: CDR1 SGHTA and CDR2 FQGTGA. After removal of 3 bases from V and 0 bases from J, the junction contained 3 bases not matched to a gene. The CDR3 has 16 residues. The CDR3: CASSLGTGSSNQPQHF. Written as DNA, the CDR3 is TGTGCCAGCAGCTTGGGGACAGGGTCTAGCAATCAGCCCCAGCATTTT. Combining the CDR3 with reference TRBV7-3 and TRBJ1-5 gives the whole variable domain GAGVSQTPSNKVTEKGKYVELRCDPISGHTALYWYRQSLGQGPEFLIYFQGTGAADDSGLPNDRFFAVRPEGSVSTLKIQRTERGDSAVYLCASSLGTGSSNQPQHFGDGTRLSIL.

This clonotype has at least ten counts. V gene TRBV20-1 combines with J gene TRBJ1-2; D possibly corresponds to TRBD1 (5 bases). The CDR3 totals 13 residues. Germline V gene sequence: CDR1 DFQATT, CDR2 SNEGSKA (reference sequence). The V end lost 4 bases, the J end lost 7 bases, and 16 bases lay between the germline ends. The CDR3 nucleotides read TGCAGTGCTACGCGGCAGGGCTTAGTTGGCTACACCTTC. Its translation: CSATRQGLVGYTF.

The V call is TRBV10-3, the J call TRBJ2-5, with 8 nucleotides matching TRBD1. V shed 11 bases and J 1 base; nucleotides not matched to a gene: 12. The CDR3 sequence is 15 residues long. CDR1 ENHRY and CDR2 SYGVKD come from the germline V gene. CDR3 in DNA: TGTGCCTCGCAGGGGGCTGGGACTCTCCAAGAGACCCAGTACTTC. Its protein product is CASQGAGTLQETQYF.

This sequence joins TRBV7-6 and TRBJ1-1; possible D gene TRBD1, 6 bases. The CDR3 length is 17 residues. Germline V gene sequence: CDR1 SGHVS, CDR2 FNYEAQ. V lost 3 bases and J 1 base, leaving 18 bases between the germline ends. In DNA form, the CDR3 reads TGTGCCAGCAGCTTGGCCCTCCCAGGGGTCAGGAACACTGAAGCTTTCTTT. This gives the protein CASSLALPGVRNTEAFF.

V is TRBV7-9 and J is TRBJ1-4; the D gene is possibly TRBD1 (5 bases). V lost 8 bases and J lost 5, with 15 bases in between. Germline CDR1 reads SEHNR; CDR2 reads FQNEAQ (reference sequence). The CDR3 runs 14 residues. Here the CDR3 DNA reads TGTGCCAGCGCTCCGGGGCAGCCAAATGAAAAACTGTTTTTT. Translated: CASAPGQPNEKLFF.

This chain uses TRBV20-1 with TRBJ2-5, with TRBD1 matching over 7 bases. Germline V gives CDR1 DFQATT, CDR2 SNEGSKA (reference sequence). This CDR3 is built from 16 residues. Unmatched junction bases numbered 7, after V lost 0 bases and J lost 0 bases. CDR3 DNA: TGCAGTGCTAGAGAGCTAGACAGGGAGTACCAAGAGACCCAGTACTTC. Its translation: CSARELDREYQETQYF.

This clonotype was found many times. This chain connects TRBV7-2 to TRBJ2-7; a possible D gene is TRBD1 (6 bases). Trimming pared 7 bases from V and 1 base from J, leaving 11 bases between. Germline V gene sequence: CDR1 SGHTA, CDR2 FQGNSA. This CDR3 is 13 amino acids long. CDR3 in DNA: TGTGCCAGCACACCCACAGGGTCCTACGAGCAGTACTTC. Translation: CASTPTGSYEQYF.

In its sample, this clonotype was seen once. The chain combines TRBV20-1 with TRBJ1-6, with TRBD1 matching 7 bases. The CDR3 runs 17 residues. Trimming at V came to 2 bases and at J to 0 bases, leaving 7 bases not matched to a gene. Germline CDR1 is DFQATT and CDR2 is SNEGSKA (reference sequence). In nucleotides, the CDR3 is TGCAGTGCTAGACTTGAACAGGGGAGCTCCTATAATTCACCCCTCCACTTT. It translates to CSARLEQGSSYNSPLHF.

The table lists this clonotype with a few counts. This rearrangement joins TRBV7-6 to TRBJ1-4, with TRBD1 matching 8 bases. The CDR3 spans 14 residues. Germline trimming cut 3 bases from V and 7 bases from J; bases unmatched to any gene: 4. Germline CDR1 reads SGHVS; CDR2 reads FNYEAQ. CDR3 nucleotide sequence: TGTGCCAGCAGCTTGGTTCAGGGGGCTGAAAAACTGTTTTTT. Protein product: CASSLVQGAEKLFF.

The J gene is TRBJ1-4, the V gene TRBV9; D uncertain. The CDR3 spans 15 residues. V was clipped by 0 bases and J by 0 bases, with 6 bases between them. Germline values: CDR1 SGDLS, CDR2 YYNGEE. The CDR3 DNA sequence: TGTGCCAGCAGCGTAGGGCAGACAACTAATGAAAAACTGTTTTTT. Protein product: CASSVGQTTNEKLFF.

This clonotype was seen many times. The rearrangement joins TRBV9 to TRBJ1-1; a weak D match, TRBD1 (5 bases). The germline V gene has CDR1 SGDLS and CDR2 YYNGEE. CDR3 length equals 15 residues. V was shortened by 4 bases and J by 0 bases, with 13 bases between the two germline ends. The DNA for the CDR3 is TGTGCCAGCAGCCCTAGAGGCAGGGTGAACACTGAAGCTTTCTTT. Translating gives CASSPRGRVNTEAFF.

The chain is built from TRBV25-1 and TRBJ1-1; 7 bases are a match to TRBD1. This CDR3 spans 15 amino acids. Germline lookup yields CDR1 MGHDK and CDR2 SYGVNS. V was pared by 5 bases and J by 7 bases, with 13 bases of the junction left unmatched. CDR3 residues: CASSHGGDREGEAFF. The CDR3, as DNA: TGTGCCAGCAGTCATGGGGGAGACAGGGAGGGTGAAGCTTTCTTT.

This clonotype was seen more than once but under ten times. The V gene is TRBV7-4, the J gene TRBJ1-3, with no clear D. Germline V gene lookup returns CDR1 SGHVT and CDR2 SQSDAQ. V was cut by 2 bases and J by 0 bases, with 11 bases left in between. The CDR3 is made up of 16 amino acids. The CDR3 loop is CASSLSGRSSGNTIYF. The CDR3 DNA reads as TGTGCCAGCAGCTTATCTGGACGTAGCTCTGGAAACACCATATATTTT.

The chain employs TRBV7-2 and TRBJ2-7; TRBD2 aligns across 10 bases. Germline assignment: CDR1 SGHTA and CDR2 FQGNSA. The CDR3 has 16 amino acids. Trimming cost V 6 bases and J 3 bases; bases outside gene matches: 11. The CDR3 DNA reads as TGTGCCAGCAGTTACTCGACGGCTAGCGGGAGCTACGAGCAGTACTTC. Translating gives CASSYSTASGSYEQYF.

In its sample, this clonotype was seen a few times. The chain combines TRBV11-3 with TRBJ1-1; no clear D. With 5 bases removed from V and 6 bases from J, the gap between germline ends came to 13 bases. The CDR3 consists of 13 residues. Germline assignment: CDR1 SGHNT and CDR2 YENEEA. DNA for the CDR3: TGTGCCAGCAGCAGACCCTTGCGTCCTGAAGCTTTCTTT. As protein: CASSRPLRPEAFF.

V usage is TRBV2 and J usage is TRBJ2-3; D gene unclear. There are 14 residues in the CDR3. The ends were cut back, 7 bases at V and 0 bases at J, with 11 bases in the middle. Germline V gene lookup returns CDR1 SNHLY and CDR2 FYNNEI. The CDR3 here is CASTASPSTDTQYF. CDR3 coding DNA: TGTGCCAGCACGGCGTCTCCTAGCACAGATACGCAGTATTTT.

In DNA, the CDR3 is TGTGCCAGCAGCGCAGCGGTGGGGTCGGACGAGCAGTACTTC. Its protein is CASSAAVGSDEQYF. The V gene is TRBV9, the J gene TRBJ2-7, with D tentatively TRBD2 (5 bases). The CDR3 consists of 14 residues. Germline values: CDR1 SGDLS, CDR2 YYNGEE. V was cut by 3 bases and J by 5 bases, with 15 bases left in between.

The J gene is TRBJ1-2, the V gene TRBV2; 9 bases map to TRBD1. The CDR3 runs 14 residues. The ends lost 7 bases at V and 5 bases at J; junction bases unmatched: 8. Germline V gene sequence: CDR1 SNHLY, CDR2 FYNNEI. The CDR3 spells CASKGDRATYGYTF. In DNA form, the CDR3 reads TGTGCCAGCAAAGGGGACAGGGCGACGTATGGCTACACCTTC.

This clonotype was observed a handful of times. This chain uses TRBV2 with TRBJ1-4, with D possibly being TRBD1 (6 bases). Trimming removed 5 bases from V and 8 bases from J, with 21 bases in between. The germline V gene has CDR1 SNHLY and CDR2 FYNNEI. This CDR3 region has 16 residues. The CDR3 sequence is CASSSTGSGIREKLFF. CDR3 sequence (DNA): TGTGCCAGCAGTTCGACAGGTTCGGGGATAAGAGAAAAACTGTTTTTT.

The V call is TRBV7-9, the J call TRBJ1-2, with a weak D call TRBD1 (5 bases). The CDR3 is 17 amino acids. Germline CDR1 and CDR2: SEHNR and FQNEAQ (reference sequence). The germline V and J ends were trimmed by 2 bases and 2 bases, with 18 bases remaining between them. The CDR3 nucleotides are TGTGCCAGCAGCTTACAAGTTGGTAGGGGCCGCAACTATGGCTACACCTTC. This gives the protein CASSLQVGRGRNYGYTF.

The chain couples TRBV24-1 to TRBJ1-2, with D possibly TRBD1 on 6 matching bases. The CDR3 contains 14 residues. CDR1 is KGHDR and CDR2 is SFDVKD in the germline V gene. V was clipped by 5 bases and J by 0 bases, with 9 bases between them. The DNA of the CDR3 is TGTGCCACCAGTGGGGACACCACTAACTATGGCTACACCTTC. It is translated as CATSGDTTNYGYTF.

This clonotype was observed a single time. The conserved final phenylalanine or tryptophan is absent from the CDR3, which likely points to a read error. The V call is TRBV12-3 or TRBV12-4, the J call TRBJ1-2; 9 bases match TRBD1. The CDR3 is 13 amino acids. This CDR3 is CAISSGTGQGYTL. The DNA of the CDR3 is TGTGCCATCAGTTCCGGGACAGGGCAAGGCTACACCCTC.

V gene TRBV20-1 combines with J gene TRBJ2-3; no clear D. Trimming pared 3 bases from V and 0 bases from J, leaving 13 bases between. The CDR3 is 15 amino acids. Germline CDR1 and CDR2: DFQATT and SNEGSKA (reference sequence). CDR3 loop: CSASQAEASTDTQYF. In DNA form, the CDR3 reads TGCAGTGCTAGCCAGGCTGAAGCTAGCACAGATACGCAGTATTTT.

The chain uses TRBV24-1 and TRBJ1-1, with a weak D call TRBD1 (5 bases). The CDR3 is 15 amino acids. Trimming pared 4 bases from V and 3 bases from J, leaving 14 bases between. Germline-derived CDR1 and CDR2 are KGHDR and SFDVKD. CDR3 loop: CATSEPQVSDTEAFF. CDR3 DNA: TGTGCCACCAGTGAACCACAGGTATCCGACACTGAAGCTTTCTTT.